One sample yielded the 13 T cell receptor beta chains listed below, sequenced in a study of blood T cells in healthy people across ages. For the second PCR, which ran for about 7 to 11 cycles, a sample-barcoded 5' primer and a J-beta primer mix were used. TCRdb recomputed calls from the 5' RACE reads with MiXCR, one row per CDR3 protein. The top ten clones hold approximately 22% of a sample with approximately 2,000,000 distinct CDR3 sequences, more than 35% of them seen once. The sample was blood. Receptors were obtained from a human donor in good health.

This clonotype was seen a handful of times. A read error may produce the germline difference seen at one junction end. The rearrangement joins TRBV29-1 to TRBJ2-1; tentatively, D is TRBD1 or TRBD2 (6 bases each). This CDR3 region has 12 residues. Per germline, CDR1 SQVTM and CDR2 ANQGSEA. CDR3 nucleotides: TGTTCCGGGGGCGGGGCCTACAATGAGCAGTTCTTC. Protein product: CSGGGAYNEQFF.

The V gene is TRBV19, the J gene TRBJ1-1; D possibly corresponds to TRBD1 (6 bases). The CDR3 sequence is 14 residues long. Trimming left V 1 base short and J 10 bases short, with 16 bases between. CDR1 LNHDA and CDR2 SQIVND come from the germline V gene (reference sequence). The CDR3 reads CASSIGPIGGTAFF. DNA for the CDR3: TGTGCCAGTAGTATAGGTCCGATCGGGGGCACAGCTTTCTTT.

This clonotype has a handful of counts. The chain is built from TRBV4-1 and TRBJ2-5; unclear D gene. Trimming took 1 base from V and 9 from J, leaving 12 bases between them. The CDR3 is made up of 13 amino acids. Germline CDR1 reads MGHRA; CDR2 reads YSYEKL. The CDR3: CASSQGSVAPQYF. CDR3 DNA: TGCGCCAGCAGCCAAGGTTCCGTTGCGCCCCAGTACTTC.

The chain links TRBV24-1 to TRBJ2-1, with 13 bases fitting TRBD2. CDR1 and CDR2 (germline): KGHDR, SFDVKD. V dropped 3 bases and J dropped 0; count of bases not matched to a gene: 4. CDR3 length: 18 residues. DNA for the CDR3: TGTGCCACCAGTGATGGACTAGCGGGGGTTCTCTCCTACAATGAGCAGTTCTTC. Amino acid sequence: CATSDGLAGVLSYNEQFF.

This clonotype was recorded many times. The chain has TRBV28 and TRBJ2-1; 11 nucleotides line up with TRBD1. This CDR3 is built from 16 residues. V was clipped by 4 bases and J by 4 bases; unmatched bases: 6. CDR1 is MDHEN and CDR2 is SYDVKM in the germline V gene. The CDR3 coding sequence is TGTGCCAGCAGTTCTACCGGGACAGGGGGTTACAATGAGCAGTTCTTC. It is translated as CASSSTGTGGYNEQFF.

The CDR3 reads CSVESAREVTDTQYF. The CDR3 DNA sequence: TGCAGCGTTGAATCAGCCAGGGAGGTGACAGATACGCAGTATTTT. This sequence joins TRBV29-1 and TRBJ2-3; possible D gene TRBD2, 6 bases. Germline V gives CDR1 SQVTM, CDR2 ANQGSEA. The CDR3 length is 15 residues. V lost 2 bases to trimming and J lost 3 bases, with 15 bases between them.

The V call is TRBV9, the J call TRBJ2-4; 7 positions agree with TRBD2. The better agreement between TRBJ2-7 and the DNA end casts doubt on the J call. From germline, CDR1 is SGDLS and CDR2 YYNGEE. There are 14 residues in the CDR3. The CDR3 loop is CASSVDGTIYEQYF. DNA of the CDR3: TGTGCCAGCAGCGTAGACGGGACTATATACGAGCAGTACTTC.

The chain uses TRBV7-2 and TRBJ2-5; D not resolved. This CDR3 is 15 amino acids long. From germline, CDR1 is SGHTA and CDR2 FQGNSA. The V gene lost 5 bases and the J gene lost 1 base, with 14 bases spanning the gap. The CDR3 region is CASSLQTRIQETQYF. The CDR3 DNA is TGTGCCAGCAGCCTCCAGACAAGAATCCAAGAGACCCAGTACTTC. The full variable domain, its missing parts supplied by reference TRBV7-2 and TRBJ2-5, is GAGVSQSPSNKVTEKGKDVELRCDPISGHTALYWYRQSLGQGLEFLIYFQGNSAPDKSGLPSDRFSAERTGGSVSTLTIQRTQQEDSAVYLCASSLQTRIQETQYFGPGTRLLVL.

The genes are TRBV10-3 and TRBJ1-1; 7 positions match TRBD1. The CDR3 covers 13 residues. The germline V gene has CDR1 ENHRY and CDR2 SYGVKD. The trim removed 10 bases at V and 2 bases at J, leaving 7 bases unmatched. In DNA, the CDR3 is TGTGCCACTCGGACAGGTATTAACACTGAAGCTTTCTTT. Amino acid sequence: CATRTGINTEAFF.

This clonotype was detected ten times or more. V gene TRBV6-5 combines with J gene TRBJ2-4, with a tentative D call TRBD2 (5 bases). This CDR3 region has 14 residues. Trimming cost V 2 bases and J 0 bases, with 5 bases left between them. Germline V gene data show CDR1 as MNHEY and CDR2 as SVGAGI. CDR3 in amino acids: CASSYRGAKNIQYF. The CDR3 region has the DNA TGTGCCAGCAGTTACCGGGGAGCCAAAAACATTCAGTACTTC.

As to this clonotype: A junction boundary mismatches the germline segment, possibly from a read error. J is TRBJ2-5 and V is TRBV20-1; D not resolved. Germline CDR1 and CDR2: DFQATT and SNEGSKA (reference sequence). This CDR3 has 13 amino acids. This chain's CDR3 is CSARDQNREAQYF. The CDR3 nucleotides read TGCAGTGCTAGAGATCAAAACAGAGAGGCCCAGTACTTC.

The V and J genes are TRBV20-1 and TRBJ1-5; 7 bases line up with TRBD1. Looked up from germline, CDR1 is DFQATT and CDR2 is SNEGSKA (reference sequence). Trimming at V came to 2 bases and at J to 0 bases, leaving 7 bases not matched to a gene. This CDR3 comprises 16 residues. The CDR3 DNA reads TGCAGTGCTAGATCGACAGGGAGGCATAGCAATCAGCCCCAGCATTTT. As protein: CSARSTGRHSNQPQHF.

This chain links TRBV20-1 with TRBJ2-5; TRBD1 might be the D (6 bases). The germline CDR1 and CDR2 sequences are DFQATT and SNEGSKA (reference sequence). This CDR3 region has 12 residues. V lost 7 bases and J lost 11, with 20 bases in between. The CDR3 loop is CSGYRESEEQYF. In DNA form, the CDR3 reads TGCAGTGGCTACAGGGAGTCGGAAGAGCAGTACTTC.